This TCR beta chain derives from a study of T cells in Graves' hyperthyroidism and ophthalmopathy. Study in general: Once the initial diagnosis was made, peripheral blood was obtained before any treatment.

Germline lookup yields CDR1 MGHRA and CDR2 YSYEKL. This CDR3 has 15 residues. Deletions cut 6 bases from V and 8 bases from J, with 19 bases between. Using RNA transcripts as the source, TCR beta CDR3 regions were amplified. HTBI primers drove first-round RT-PCR of the TCR CDR3. TCRdb reanalysed the multiplex PCR reads using MiXCR and keeps one entry per CDR3 protein. The sample shows about 590,000 distinct CDR3 sequences, approximately 15% of them seen only once. The sequence derives from a woman aged 18-30 years with Graves' ophthalmopathy. Material for sequencing was blood. V and J are TRBV4-1 and TRBJ1-4, with a weak D call TRBD1 (6 bases). CDR3 sequence reads: CASSQQGSVGEKLFF. In DNA, the CDR3 is TGCGCCAGCAGTCAACAGGGATCCGTTGGGGAAAAACTGTTTTTT.